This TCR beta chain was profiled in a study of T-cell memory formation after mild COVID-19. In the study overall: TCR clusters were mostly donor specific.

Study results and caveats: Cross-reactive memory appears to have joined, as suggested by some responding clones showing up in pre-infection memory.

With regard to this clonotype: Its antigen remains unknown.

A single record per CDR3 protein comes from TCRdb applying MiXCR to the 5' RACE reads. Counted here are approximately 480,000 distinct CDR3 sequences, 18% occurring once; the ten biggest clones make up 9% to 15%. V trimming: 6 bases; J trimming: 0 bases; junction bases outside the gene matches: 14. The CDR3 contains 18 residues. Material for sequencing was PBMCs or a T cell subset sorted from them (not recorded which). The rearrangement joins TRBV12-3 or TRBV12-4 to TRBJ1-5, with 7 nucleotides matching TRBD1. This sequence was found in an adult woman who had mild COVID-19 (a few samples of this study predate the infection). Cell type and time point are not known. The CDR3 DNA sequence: TGTGCCAGCAGGATTTACAGGGGCGGGGAACATAGCAATCAGCCCCAGCATTTT. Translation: CASRIYRGGEHSNQPQHF.